A selection of T cell receptor beta chains follows, all from one sample in a study of T cells in localized non-small cell lung cancer. Measured with immunoSEQ multiplex PCR; TCRdb has only the in-frame clones, and not every one. The table lists about 45,000 clones, about 86% of them singletons, with over 15% in the top ten. The sequencing here drew on peripheral blood mononuclear cells, taken before any cancer treatment. The source of these receptors is a man aged 35 to 69 with stage III lung adenocarcinoma. CDR3s include the opening cysteine and the closing phenylalanine or tryptophan. The order of the fields is D gene, CDR3 length, clone size, V gene, J gene, CDR3 DNA, CDR3 protein. A D gene is named only where the DNA matches it firmly. Rows may omit the clone size; those that give it use once, few, many or a size class.

>TRBD2|16|NA|TRBV15|TRBJ2-1
TGTGCCACCAGCAGAGACATAGCGGGGGACTCCAATGAGCAGTTCTTC
CATSRDIAGDSNEQFF
>NA|13|NA|TRBV5-6|TRBJ1-4
TGTGCCAGCAGCCGGGACAATAATGAAAAACTGTTTTTT
CASSRDNNEKLFF
>NA|13|NA|TRBV6-1|TRBJ2-7
TGTGCCAGCAGTGAGTTCCGAGCGGCCGAGCAGTACTTC
CASSEFRAAEQYF
>NA|13|few|TRBV30|TRBJ2-7
TGTGCCTGGAGTGAACAGCTCACCTACGAGCAGTACTTC
CAWSEQLTYEQYF
>TRBD2|18|NA|TRBV2|TRBJ2-5
TGTGCCAGCAGCCCTCCCCCATGGGAGCGGGGGGACCGAGAGACCCAGTACTTC
CASSPPPWERGDRETQYF
>NA|15|NA|TRBV10-3|TRBJ1-6
TGTGCCATCAGTGGCGGCAGGTCTCGAAATTCACCCCTCCACTTT
CAISGGRSRNSPLHF
>NA|18|few|TRBV14|TRBJ2-3
TGTGCCAGCAGCCAAGATTCCCCTCCGGGGCGCGGGACAGATACGCAGTATTTT
CASSQDSPPGRGTDTQYF
>NA|13|NA|TRBV5-1|TRBJ2-7
TGCGCCAGCAGCATTGGAGTCACCTACGAGCAGTACTTC
CASSIGVTYEQYF
>NA|14|NA|TRBV12-1|TRBJ2-2
TGTGCCAGCAGCGCGGGACATCTCACCGGGGAGCTGTTTTTT
CASSAGHLTGELFF
>NA|16|NA|TRBV5-6|TRBJ1-5
TGTGCCAGCAGCTCCTCTACTATGACAGGCAATCAGCCCCAGCATTTT
CASSSSTMTGNQPQHF
>NA|13|once|TRBV6-5|TRBJ1-2
TGTGCCAGCAGGCAACAGGATTACACTGGCTACACCTTC
CASRQQDYTGYTF
>TRBD1|13|NA|TRBV2|TRBJ2-1
TGTGCCAGCAGTATCGACAGGGGAGGTGAGCAGTTCTTC
CASSIDRGGEQFF
>NA|14|NA|TRBV18|TRBJ1-1
TGTGCCAGCTCACCATTGGGCAGGGACACTGAAGCTTTCTTT
CASSPLGRDTEAFF
>NA|14|NA|TRBV2|TRBJ2-3
TGTGCCGGTTGGGTGGGTACTAGCACAGATACGCAGTATTTT
CAGWVGTSTDTQYF
>TRBD2|15|NA|TRBV19|TRBJ2-5
TGTGCCAGTAGTATCATTGCGGGGGAAGGGGAGACCCAGTACTTC
CASSIIAGEGETQYF
>NA|15|NA|TRBV5-1|TRBJ1-4
TGCGCCAGCAGCTTGGCCGGGACAAATAATGAAAAACTGTTTTTT
CASSLAGTNNEKLFF
>TRBD1|14|NA|TRBV6-4|TRBJ2-1
TGTGCCAGCCGATTAGGGACAGGGGGAAATGAGCAGTTCTTC
CASRLGTGGNEQFF